The 14 T cell receptor beta chains below all came from one sample that was sequenced in a study of T cells in Graves' hyperthyroidism and ophthalmopathy. There were TCR beta CDR3 regions amplified from RNA transcripts. RT-PCR in the first round (using the HTBI primer set) targeted the TCR CDR3. TCRdb reprocessed the multiplex PCR reads via MiXCR and lists one record per CDR3 protein. The table has about 360,000 distinct CDR3 sequences, about 12% seen once; the top ten hold around 9.2%. The sequenced sample consisted of blood. These receptors came from a woman between 18 and 29 years old with Graves' hyperthyroidism.

The sample holds many counts of this clonotype. V usage is TRBV20-1 and J usage is TRBJ2-1; D gene uncertain. Germline V gives CDR1 DFQATT, CDR2 SNEGSKA (reference sequence). This CDR3 contains 14 residues. With 0 bases removed from V and 8 bases from J, the gap between germline ends came to 14 bases. CDR3 residues: CSARDPKGDDEQFF. CDR3 bases: TGCAGTGCTAGAGATCCGAAGGGCGATGATGAGCAGTTCTTC.

This clonotype appeared a few times. This chain joins TRBV20-1 and TRBJ2-1; D possibly corresponds to TRBD2 (5 bases). Trimming removed 3 bases from V and 2 bases from J, with 11 bases in between. Germline V gene data show CDR1 as DFQATT and CDR2 as SNEGSKA (reference sequence). This CDR3 is built from 14 residues. CDR3 in DNA: TGCAGTGCTAGGGCTGGACTCACCTACAATGAGCAGTTCTTC. Its translation: CSARAGLTYNEQFF.

This clonotype was seen only a few times. J is TRBJ1-2 and V is TRBV28; D may be TRBD1 (6 bases). The V gene lost 5 bases and the J gene lost 1 base, with 17 bases spanning the gap. The CDR3 consists of 16 residues. Germline loops: CDR1 MDHEN, CDR2 SYDVKM. Written as DNA, the CDR3 is TGTGCCAGCAGTGACCCCGGGACACCTCTTAACTATGGCTACACCTTC. It codes for CASSDPGTPLNYGYTF.

In this sample, this clonotype turned up many times. V gene TRBV4-1 combines with J gene TRBJ2-7; possibly TRBD1 for D (5 bases). This CDR3 contains 14 residues. Germline CDR1 is MGHRA and CDR2 is YSYEKL. Trimming removed 0 bases at V and 6 bases at J, with 12 bases between. CDR3 amino acids: CASSQEQALGEQYF. The CDR3 bases are TGCGCCAGCAGCCAAGAACAGGCTCTCGGCGAGCAGTACTTC.

V gene TRBV4-2 combines with J gene TRBJ1-1, with D perhaps TRBD1 (5 bases). The CDR3 covers 14 residues. V lost 5 bases and J 1 base, leaving 11 bases between the germline ends. The V gene's germline CDR1 is LGHNA and CDR2 YNFKEQ. The CDR3 sequence: CASSEGDGNTEAFF. As DNA, the CDR3 is TGTGCCAGCAGCGAAGGGGACGGGAACACTGAAGCTTTCTTT.

This clonotype was picked up many times. The chain has TRBV7-2 and TRBJ1-1; D remains unclear. Per the germline V gene, CDR1 is SGHTA and CDR2 is FQGNSA. Trimming removed 5 bases at V and 10 bases at J, with 14 bases between. This CDR3 region has 12 residues. CDR3 residues: CASSHGWGSAFF. DNA for the CDR3: TGTGCCAGCAGCCACGGGTGGGGTTCAGCTTTCTTT.

This clonotype is a singleton in its sample. The rearrangement links TRBV25-1 to TRBJ2-2; no definite D call. Germline loops: CDR1 MGHDK, CDR2 SYGVNS. V was pared by 6 bases and J by 4 bases, with 9 bases between. This CDR3 has 13 residues. CDR3 DNA: TGTGCCAGCAGCCCCATTGCCACCGGGGAGCTGTTTTTT. Residues: CASSPIATGELFF.

This clonotype was seen many times. This chain joins TRBV12-3 or TRBV12-4 and TRBJ1-1, with a possible D match to TRBD1 (6 bases). The CDR3 is 13 amino acids. V lost 1 base and J lost 5, with 8 bases in between. The CDR3 region has the DNA TGTGCCAGCAGTTTAGGGGGGCGGACTGAAGCTTTCTTT. Its protein is CASSLGGRTEAFF.

This clonotype was counted only a few times. The chain combines TRBV6-1 with TRBJ2-1, with 8 nucleotides matching TRBD1. Germline lookup yields CDR1 MNHNS and CDR2 SASEGT. This CDR3 has 16 amino acids. The junction had 9 bases not matched to a gene; V was cut back by 6 bases and J by 2 bases. The CDR3 spells CASSPSRGQAYNEQFF. In DNA form, the CDR3 reads TGTGCCAGCAGCCCAAGCAGGGGGCAGGCCTACAATGAGCAGTTCTTC.

The table lists this clonotype with many counts. J is TRBJ1-2 and V is TRBV2, with D maybe TRBD1 (6 bases). With 6 bases removed from V and 3 bases from J, the gap between germline ends came to 11 bases. The CDR3 covers 13 residues. The germline V gene encodes CDR1 SNHLY and CDR2 FYNNEI. The DNA for the CDR3 is TGTGCCAGCAGGGACAGTCGGGACTATGGCTACACCTTC. Its protein product is CASRDSRDYGYTF.

This clonotype was counted a few times. A much more abundant neighbour one base away suggests this may be a read error. This chain joins TRBV6-2 or TRBV6-3 and TRBJ1-2; 9 nucleotides line up with TRBD1. Germline CDR1 MNHEY, CDR2 SVGEGT. The CDR3 loop spans 13 amino acids. The CDR3 DNA reads TGTGCCAGCACCATAGGACAGGGGCATGGCCACACCTTC. Translation: CASTIGQGHGHTF.

This clonotype has at least ten counts. The chain is built from TRBV20-1 and TRBJ1-5; D not resolved. With 3 bases removed from V and 2 bases from J, the gap between germline ends came to 14 bases. This CDR3 region has 15 residues. CDR1 is DFQATT and CDR2 is SNEGSKA in the germline V gene (reference sequence). CDR3 nucleotide sequence: TGCAGTGCTAGCCCCTATGGGGTTGGCAATCAGCCCCAGCATTTT. Its protein is CSASPYGVGNQPQHF.

This clonotype occurred many times. This chain uses TRBV14 with TRBJ1-1; perhaps TRBD1 as D (6 bases). This CDR3 contains 15 residues. Trimming removed 2 bases at V and 4 bases at J, with 14 bases between. The V gene's germline CDR1 is SGHDN and CDR2 FVKESK. The CDR3 DNA is TGTGCCAGCAGCCAACAACAGGGCTCGGCCACTGAAGCTTTCTTT. It yields the protein CASSQQQGSATEAFF.

This clonotype was observed a few times. The V gene is TRBV30, the J gene TRBJ2-5; D not resolved. This CDR3 region has 13 residues. Germline V gene lookup returns CDR1 GTSNPN and CDR2 SVGIG (reference sequence). Trimming cost V 1 base and J 3 bases, with 9 bases left between them. The CDR3 DNA is TGTGCCTGGAGTGGAGAACTGGAAGAGACCCAGTACTTC. Its protein product is CAWSGELEETQYF.